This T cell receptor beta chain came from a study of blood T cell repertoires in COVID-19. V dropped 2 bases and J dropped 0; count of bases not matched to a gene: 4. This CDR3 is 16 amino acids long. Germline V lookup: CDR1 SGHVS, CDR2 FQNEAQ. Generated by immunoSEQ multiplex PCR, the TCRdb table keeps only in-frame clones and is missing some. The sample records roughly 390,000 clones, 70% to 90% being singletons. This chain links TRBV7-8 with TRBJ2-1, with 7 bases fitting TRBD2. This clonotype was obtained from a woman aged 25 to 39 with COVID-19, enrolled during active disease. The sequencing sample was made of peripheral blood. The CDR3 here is CASSLLRLASYNEQFF. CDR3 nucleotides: TGTGCCAGCAGCTTATTGCGACTAGCCTCCTACAATGAGCAGTTCTTC.